This TCR beta chain was identified during a study of neurological immune-mediated disorders (dated by TCRdb to between 2018 and 2021). Regarding the research as a whole: Among the 34 multiple sclerosis patients, relapsing-remitting MS was present in approximately 31 and secondary progressive MS was present in 3. Using UMI-based sequencing, the study compared peripheral blood TCR-beta repertoires from patients with HTLV-I-associated myelopathy (HAM/TSP), patients with multiple sclerosis, and healthy controls. Longitudinal samples, technical triplicates and paired sorted CD4+ and CD8+ T-cell subsets, alongside PBMC samples, were included among the approximately 99 TCR-beta libraries. The cohort comprised 68 subjects: about 15 HAM/TSP patients, approximately 34 multiple sclerosis patients and around 20 healthy controls. Broader findings and caveats from the paper: TCR clonal expansion was highest in HAM/TSP patients and lowest in MS patients, with MS patients falling below even healthy controls. Phylogenetic analysis grouped repertoires from 18 of 34 MS patients into a cluster of related CDR3 sequences, suggesting a possible repertoire-level signature. No association of the MS cluster with clinical or MRI features was observed, and the need for larger cohorts was stated by the authors. Across subjects, expanded clones never shared an identical CDR3 amino acid sequence, which suggests that the TCR-beta repertoires in every group were private.

A distance of 11 bases separates the germline ends of V and J, which lose 2 bases and 0 bases respectively. Inclusive of the bounding cysteine and phenylalanine, the CDR3 is 16 residues long. CDR3 DNA is the only sequence kept; it has 48 bases, read in frame from the first base. Unsorted PBMC libraries were generated from 2 million PBMCs stored in RNAlater at -80 °C until RNA extraction. The multiple sclerosis patients were enrolled in a US clinical protocol that evaluated disease progression with magnetic resonance imaging. Peripheral blood was subjected to Ficoll-Hypaque density gradient centrifugation to isolate PBMCs, which were then cryopreserved in liquid nitrogen. cDNA was synthesized by template-switch 5'RACE using a primer with a 10-nucleotide random unique molecular identifier that tagged each TCR transcript. Every sequencing run yielded over 180 million TCR-beta sequences covering 15-18 subjects. The RNeasy kit was used to extract total RNA. The KAPA Real-time Library Amplification kit was used to amplify TCR-beta VDJ regions with primers for the TCR constant region and the 5'RACE anchor. A first PCR added sample indexes and Illumina adaptors, and a second PCR then raised library yield. After Ampure bead purification, the TCR product of roughly 650 bp was size-selected on a 2% E-gel SizeSelection system. Before pooling, library quality was checked on a Bioanalyzer, concentration was measured with Qubit, and libraries were quantified with the Kapa Library Quantification kit. An Illumina HiSeq 2500 was used to sequence the libraries paired-end at 2 x 150 bp. To increase sequence diversity, roughly 24-31% phiX was spiked into each library pool. As for how the authors treated the data: The quality-filtered reads were processed with the UMI-based MiGEC pipeline, whose error correction step removed more than 75% of the raw TCR sequences. VDJ genes were aligned to IMGT germline references, and clonotypes were defined by unique CDR3 amino acid sequence plus V-J genes. VDJtools evaluated clonal expansion, Shannon diversity and CDR3 relatedness (CalcPairwiseDistances, ClusterSamples); CLCbio workbench built phylogenetic trees. A clone was classed as expanded if it had 8 or more unique UMIs, a cutoff based on coefficient-of-variation modelling across technical triplicates. Clones were called with MiXCR by TCRdb after fastp trimmed the public reads at Q25, and only in-frame beta chains were retained. Here each entry gathers all rows of one CDR3 protein and keeps the most common genes and DNA. The V and J calls come from TCRdb's annotation, not from the publication. This sample comprises over 45,000 distinct CDR3 sequences, 2.5% to 3.5% of them detected only once. The ten top clones hold less than 15% of the sample.

There are a few counts of this clonotype. Its binding antigen is unknown. Qualities for individual bases were not recorded, and no much larger clone is one base off. The receptor was derived from a woman aged 50 to 65 with multiple sclerosis. Recombination connected TRBV23-1 to TRBJ1-5; too little of a D gene remains to name it. TRBV23-1 is an open reading frame whose function is uncertain. Sequencing was carried out using PBMCs. CDR3 sequence: CASSQEYQFSNQPQHF. At the DNA level, the sequence is TGCGCCAGCAGTCAAGAATATCAGTTTAGCAATCAGCCCCAGCATTTT.